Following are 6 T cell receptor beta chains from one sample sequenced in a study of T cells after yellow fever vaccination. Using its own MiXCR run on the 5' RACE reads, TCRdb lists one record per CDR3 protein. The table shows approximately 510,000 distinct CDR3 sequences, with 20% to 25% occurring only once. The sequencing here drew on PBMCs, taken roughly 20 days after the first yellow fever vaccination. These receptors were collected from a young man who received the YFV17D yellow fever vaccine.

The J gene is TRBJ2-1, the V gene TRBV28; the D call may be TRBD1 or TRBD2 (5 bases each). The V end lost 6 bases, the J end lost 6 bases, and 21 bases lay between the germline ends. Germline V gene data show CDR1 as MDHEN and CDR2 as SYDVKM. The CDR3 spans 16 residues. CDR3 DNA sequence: TGTGCCAGCAGCTTAAAACCGGGACCGAGGTTCAATGAGCAGTTCTTC. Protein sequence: CASSLKPGPRFNEQFF.

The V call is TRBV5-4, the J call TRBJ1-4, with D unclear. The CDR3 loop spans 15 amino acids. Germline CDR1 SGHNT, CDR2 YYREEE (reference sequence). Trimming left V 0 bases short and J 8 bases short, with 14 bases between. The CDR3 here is CASSLGAGGGEKLFF. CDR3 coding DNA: TGTGCCAGCAGCTTGGGAGCAGGAGGTGGAGAAAAACTGTTTTTT.

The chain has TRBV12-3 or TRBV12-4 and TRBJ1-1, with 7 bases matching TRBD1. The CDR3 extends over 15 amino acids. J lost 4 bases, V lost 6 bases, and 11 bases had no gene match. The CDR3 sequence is CASSRGGSGVTEAFF. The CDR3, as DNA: TGTGCCAGCAGCCGAGGGGGCAGCGGTGTCACTGAAGCTTTCTTT.

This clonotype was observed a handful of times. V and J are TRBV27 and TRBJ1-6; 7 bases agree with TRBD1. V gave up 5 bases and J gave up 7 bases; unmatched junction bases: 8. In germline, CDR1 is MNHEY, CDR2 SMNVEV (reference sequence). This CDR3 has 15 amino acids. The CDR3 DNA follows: TGTGCCAGCAGTCTACGGGACAGCCTCAATTCACCCCTCCACTTT. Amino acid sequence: CASSLRDSLNSPLHF.

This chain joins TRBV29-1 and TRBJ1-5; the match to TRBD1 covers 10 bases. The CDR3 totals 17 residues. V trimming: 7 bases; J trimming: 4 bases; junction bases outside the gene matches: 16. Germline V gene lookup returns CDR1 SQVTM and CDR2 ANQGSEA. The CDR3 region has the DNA TGCAGCGCCGCAAGCAGACAGGGGGCAGTTTGGAATCAGCCCCAGCATTTT. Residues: CSAASRQGAVWNQPQHF.

CDR3 in DNA: TGCAGTGCCGTATACGATAGCAATCAGCCCCAGCATTTT. Protein product: CSAVYDSNQPQHF. The V and J genes are TRBV20-1 and TRBJ1-5; no definite D call. The CDR3 has 13 residues. Per germline, CDR1 DFQATT and CDR2 SNEGSKA (reference sequence). V was cut by 6 bases and J by 0 bases, with 9 bases left in between.